The rows below give T cell receptor beta chains drawn from one sample of a study of shared clonotypes between healthy human individuals. Assay: immunoSEQ multiplex PCR; the TCRdb copy retains only in-frame clones and omits some. Among over 2 million clones, about 95% were seen once, and the ten largest hold 1% to 1.3%. The sample taken for sequencing was naive CD8+ T cells sorted from blood. The origin of the receptors is a man younger than 30 in good health. Each CDR3 is given without its conserved first and last residue. Fields, in order: V gene, clone size, CDR3 protein. Rows give clone size only sometimes, using once, few, many, or a class for an expanded clone.

TRBV4-3 | - | ASSQDPGTDTQY
TRBV4-3 | - | ASSWEGMNTEAF
TRBV19 | - | ASSISWGEWPTEAF
TRBV19 | few | ASSGRDRGTGSPLH
TRBV6-6 | - | ASSDHRVPGELF
TRBV4-1 | - | ASSQPRGDEQF
TRBV27 | - | ASSPSDRKETQY
TRBV6-6 | - | ASSYSGPGYGYT
TRBV7-9 | - | ASSSDVSSSYEQY
TRBV9 | - | ASSYRLAGVDGELF
TRBV10-3 | - | AISAAGLQETQY
TRBV7-9 | - | ASSLAEGTFYEQY
TRBV6-5 | - | ASSYVWEGTDTQY
TRBV10-3 | once | AIMSDGDRGSYEQY